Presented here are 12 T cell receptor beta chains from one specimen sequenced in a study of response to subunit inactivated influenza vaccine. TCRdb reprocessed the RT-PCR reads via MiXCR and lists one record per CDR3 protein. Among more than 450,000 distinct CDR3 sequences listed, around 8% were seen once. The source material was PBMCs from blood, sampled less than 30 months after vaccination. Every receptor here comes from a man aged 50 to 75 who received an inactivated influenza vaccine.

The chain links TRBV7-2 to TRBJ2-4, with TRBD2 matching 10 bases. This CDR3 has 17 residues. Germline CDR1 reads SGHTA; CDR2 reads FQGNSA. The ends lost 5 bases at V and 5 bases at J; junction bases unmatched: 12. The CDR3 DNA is TGTGCCAGCAGCCCCCGATCTCCTAGCGGGGGAGAAAACATTCAGTACTTC. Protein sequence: CASSPRSPSGGENIQYF.

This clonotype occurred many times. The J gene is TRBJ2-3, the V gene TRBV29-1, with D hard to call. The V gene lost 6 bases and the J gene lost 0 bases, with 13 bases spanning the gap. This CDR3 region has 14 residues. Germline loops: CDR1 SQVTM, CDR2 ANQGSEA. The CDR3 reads CSVPRAFSTDTQYF. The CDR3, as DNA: TGCAGCGTCCCCCGCGCCTTTAGCACAGATACGCAGTATTTT.

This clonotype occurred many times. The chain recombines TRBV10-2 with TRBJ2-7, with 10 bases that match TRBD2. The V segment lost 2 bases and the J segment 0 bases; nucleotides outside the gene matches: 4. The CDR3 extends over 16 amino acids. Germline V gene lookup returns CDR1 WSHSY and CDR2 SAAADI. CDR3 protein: CASSEASGRPSYEQYF. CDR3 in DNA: TGCGCCAGCAGTGAGGCTAGCGGGAGACCCTCCTACGAGCAGTACTTC.

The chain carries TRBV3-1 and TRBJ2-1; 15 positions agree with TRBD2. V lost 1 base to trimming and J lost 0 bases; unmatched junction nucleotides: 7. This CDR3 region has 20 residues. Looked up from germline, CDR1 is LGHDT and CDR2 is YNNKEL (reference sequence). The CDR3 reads CASSQVGTSGRPSSYNEQFF. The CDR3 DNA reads TGTGCCAGCAGCCAAGTAGGGACTAGCGGGAGGCCGAGCTCCTACAATGAGCAGTTCTTC.

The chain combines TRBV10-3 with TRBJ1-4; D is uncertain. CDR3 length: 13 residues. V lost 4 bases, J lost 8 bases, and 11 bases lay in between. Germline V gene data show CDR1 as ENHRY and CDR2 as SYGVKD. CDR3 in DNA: TGTGCCATCAGTGCCCCCGGGAGGGAAAAACTGTTTTTT. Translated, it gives CAISAPGREKLFF.

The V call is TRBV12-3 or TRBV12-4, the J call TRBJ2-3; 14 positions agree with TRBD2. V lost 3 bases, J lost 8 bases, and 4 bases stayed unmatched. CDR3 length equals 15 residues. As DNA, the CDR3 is TGTGCCAGCAGTTTGCCGGGACTAGCGGGGGTTACGCAGTATTTT. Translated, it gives CASSLPGLAGVTQYF.

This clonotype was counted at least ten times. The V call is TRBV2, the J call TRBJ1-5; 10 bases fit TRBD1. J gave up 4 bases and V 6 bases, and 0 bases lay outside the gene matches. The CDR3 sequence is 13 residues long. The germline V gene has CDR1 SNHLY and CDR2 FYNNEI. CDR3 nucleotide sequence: TGTGCCAGCAGGGACAGGGGGAATCAGCCCCAGCATTTT. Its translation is CASRDRGNQPQHF. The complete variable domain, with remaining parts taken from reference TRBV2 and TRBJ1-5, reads EPEVTQTPSHQVTQMGQEVILRCVPISNHLYFYWYRQILGQKVEFLVSFYNNEISEKSEIFDDQFSVERPDGSNFTLKIRSTKLEDSAMYFCASRDRGNQPQHFGDGTRLSIL.

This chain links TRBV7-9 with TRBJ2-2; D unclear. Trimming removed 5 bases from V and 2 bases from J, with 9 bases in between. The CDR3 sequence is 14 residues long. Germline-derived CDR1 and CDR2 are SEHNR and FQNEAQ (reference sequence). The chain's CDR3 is CASSPRSNTGELFF. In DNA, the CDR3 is TGTGCCAGCAGCCCACGGTCCAACACCGGGGAGCTGTTTTTT.

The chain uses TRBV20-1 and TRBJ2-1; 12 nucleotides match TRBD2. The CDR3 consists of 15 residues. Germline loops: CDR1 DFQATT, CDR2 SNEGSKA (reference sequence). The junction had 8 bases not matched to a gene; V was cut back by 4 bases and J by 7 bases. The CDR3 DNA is TGCAGTGCTACTAGCGGGAGGGCGGGGGGAAATGAGCAGTTCTTC. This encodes CSATSGRAGGNEQFF.

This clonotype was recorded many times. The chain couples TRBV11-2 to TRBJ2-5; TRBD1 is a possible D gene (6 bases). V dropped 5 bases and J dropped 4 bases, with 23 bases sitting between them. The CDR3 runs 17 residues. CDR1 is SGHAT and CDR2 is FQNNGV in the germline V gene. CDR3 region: CASSLFSVTGQLETQYF. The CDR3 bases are TGTGCCAGCAGCCTATTCTCCGTCACTGGACAGCTAGAGACCCAGTACTTC.

DNA for the CDR3: TGCAGCGTTGAGGAGCCCTTCGTCCAGGACAATGAGCAGTTCTTC. Translating it yields CSVEEPFVQDNEQFF. The chain carries TRBV29-1 and TRBJ2-1; D is undetermined. Per the germline V gene, CDR1 is SQVTM and CDR2 is ANQGSEA. V was pared by 3 bases and J by 5 bases, with 17 bases between. The CDR3 loop spans 15 amino acids.

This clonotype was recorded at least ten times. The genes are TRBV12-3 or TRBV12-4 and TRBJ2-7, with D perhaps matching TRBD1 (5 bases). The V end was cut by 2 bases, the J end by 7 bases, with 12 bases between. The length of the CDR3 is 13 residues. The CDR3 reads CASSLLTGPEQYF. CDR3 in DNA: TGTGCCAGCAGTTTATTAACAGGCCCAGAGCAGTACTTC.